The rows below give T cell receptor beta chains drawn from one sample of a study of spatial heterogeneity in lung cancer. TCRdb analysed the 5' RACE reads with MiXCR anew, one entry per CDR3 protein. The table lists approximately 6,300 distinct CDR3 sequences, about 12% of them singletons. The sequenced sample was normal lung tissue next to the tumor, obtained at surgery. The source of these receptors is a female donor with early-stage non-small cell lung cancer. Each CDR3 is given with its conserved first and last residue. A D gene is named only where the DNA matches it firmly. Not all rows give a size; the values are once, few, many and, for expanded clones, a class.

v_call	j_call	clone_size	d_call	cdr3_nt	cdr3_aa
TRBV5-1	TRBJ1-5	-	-	TGCGCCAGCAGCTTGGACGTCAATCAGCCCCAGCATTTT	CASSLDVNQPQHF
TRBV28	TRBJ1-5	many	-	TGTGCCAGTGCAGGGTACGATCAGCCCCAGCATTTT	CASAGYDQPQHF
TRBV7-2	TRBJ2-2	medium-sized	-	TGTGCCAGCAGCTACTTCGTCGCCGGGGAGCTGTTTTTT	CASSYFVAGELFF
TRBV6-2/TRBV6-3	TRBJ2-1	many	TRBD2	TGTGCCAGCAGACGTAGCGGGAGTTGGAGCTCCTACAATGAGCAGTTCTTC	CASRRSGSWSSYNEQFF
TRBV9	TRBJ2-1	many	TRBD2	TGTGCCAGCAGCCCCCACTTAACTAGCGGTGAGCAGTTCTTC	CASSPHLTSGEQFF
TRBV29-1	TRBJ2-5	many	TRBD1	TGCAGCGGAGACAGGGGATTGGGTCAAGAGACCCAGTACTTC	CSGDRGLGQETQYF
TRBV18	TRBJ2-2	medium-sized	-	TGTGCCAGCTCACCATATGGACAAGCAGGGTCAACCGGGGAGCTGTTTTTT	CASSPYGQAGSTGELFF
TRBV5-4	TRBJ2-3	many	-	TGTGCCAGCAGCTTAGGCGTAGGTTCAGATACGCAGTATTTT	CASSLGVGSDTQYF
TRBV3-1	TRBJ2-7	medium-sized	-	TGTGCCAGCAGCCAATTCAGTAGGTCCCAATCCTACGAGCAGTACTTC	CASSQFSRSQSYEQYF
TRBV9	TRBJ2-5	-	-	TGTGCCAGCAGCGTAGGTACAGTACAAGAGACCCAGTACTTC	CASSVGTVQETQYF
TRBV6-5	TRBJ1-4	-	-	TGTGCCAGCAGTTACTCAGGGGACTCTACCTCTGAAAAACTGTTTTTT	CASSYSGDSTSEKLFF
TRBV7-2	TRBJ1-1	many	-	TGTGCCAGCAGCTCCCTCGGACCTAACACTGAAGCTTTCTTT	CASSSLGPNTEAFF
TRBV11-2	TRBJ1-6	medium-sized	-	TGTGCCAGCAGCTTGGAGCCTGCTGTCTTGGAGCCGCAATATTCACCCCTCCACTTT	CASSLEPAVLEPQYSPLHF
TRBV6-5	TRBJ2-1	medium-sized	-	TGTGCCAGCAGACCCCAGGGGGGCTCCTACAATGAGCAGTTCTTC	CASRPQGGSYNEQFF
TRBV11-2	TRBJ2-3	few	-	TGTGCCAGCAGCTTAGATCGGGATACGCAGTATTTT	CASSLDRDTQYF
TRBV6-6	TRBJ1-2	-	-	TGTGCCAGCAGTTCCCCGGGACAAACCTATGGCTACACCTTC	CASSSPGQTYGYTF
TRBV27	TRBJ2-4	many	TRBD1	TGTGCCAGCAGTGAACAGGGGGCTAAAAACATTCAGTACTTC	CASSEQGAKNIQYF
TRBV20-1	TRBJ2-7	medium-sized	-	TGCAGTGCTAGAGTCGAGGGTTGGGGCGACGAGCAGTACTTC	CSARVEGWGDEQYF
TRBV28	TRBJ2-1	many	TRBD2	TGTGCCAGCCAAAGGAGCGGGAGGGCCGAGTACAATGAGCAGTTCTTC	CASQRSGRAEYNEQFF
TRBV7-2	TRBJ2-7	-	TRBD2	TGTGCCAGCAGCCCAGGCACTAGCGGGATTGGGGAGCAGTACTTC	CASSPGTSGIGEQYF
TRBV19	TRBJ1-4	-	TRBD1	TGTGCCAGTAGCCCACAGGGGGAAAAACTGTTTTTT	CASSPQGEKLFF
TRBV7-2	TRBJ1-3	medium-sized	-	TGTGCCAGCAGCTCCGACTCTGGAAACACCATATATTTT	CASSSDSGNTIYF
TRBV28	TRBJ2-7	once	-	TGTGCCAGCAGATACGGGGACCCCTCCTACGAGCAGTACTTC	CASRYGDPSYEQYF
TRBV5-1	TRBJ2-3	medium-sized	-	TGCGCCAGCAGCTCGGGGGCGGAGGATACGCAGTATTTT	CASSSGAEDTQYF
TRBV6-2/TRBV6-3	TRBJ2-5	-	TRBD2	TGTGCCAGCATCACGGGACTAGTGGGAGGAGAGACCCAGTACTTC	CASITGLVGGETQYF
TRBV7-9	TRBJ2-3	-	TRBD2	TGTGCCAGCAGCGCTAGCGGGATTTACACAGATACGCAGTATTTT	CASSASGIYTDTQYF
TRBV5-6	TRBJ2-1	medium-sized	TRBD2	TGTGCCAGCAGCACGACTAGCGGGAGGCCGGGTGAGCAGTTCTTC	CASSTTSGRPGEQFF
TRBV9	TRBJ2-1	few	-	TGTGCCAGCAGCCCCGGACAAAGCTACAATGAGCAGTTCTTC	CASSPGQSYNEQFF
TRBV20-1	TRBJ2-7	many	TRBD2	TGCAGTGCTAGTCAGCGGGAGGGCCGAAACGAGCAGTACTTC	CSASQREGRNEQYF
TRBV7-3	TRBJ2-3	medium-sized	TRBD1	TGTGCCAGCAGCTTCACCGCAGGGGGTTCCGGAGATACGCAGTATTTT	CASSFTAGGSGDTQYF
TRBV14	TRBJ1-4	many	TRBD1	TGTGCCAGCAGCCAATCGACAGGGTTGCTCGAAAAACTGTTTTTT	CASSQSTGLLEKLFF
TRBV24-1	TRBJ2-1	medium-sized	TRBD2	TGTGCCACCAGTGATTTGCTTTTAGTCCCGCTTGGCGGGAGGTTGTATGAGCAGTTCTTC	CATSDLLLVPLGGRLYEQFF
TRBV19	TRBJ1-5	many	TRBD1	TGTGCCAGTAGGGACAGGGGAAGCAATCAGCCCCAGCATTTT	CASRDRGSNQPQHF
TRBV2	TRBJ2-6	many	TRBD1	TGTGCCAGCAGTCCTCGACAGGGTACTATGACTGGGGCCAACGTCCTGACTTTC	CASSPRQGTMTGANVLTF
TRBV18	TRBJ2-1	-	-	TGTGCCAGCTCACCGCAGACAGGCAGGAACAATGAGCAGTTCTTC	CASSPQTGRNNEQFF
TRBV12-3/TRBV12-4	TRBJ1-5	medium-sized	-	TGTGCCAGCAGTGGGAGCGACAGTCAGCCCCAGCATTTT	CASSGSDSQPQHF
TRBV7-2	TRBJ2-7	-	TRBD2	TGTGCCAGCAGCTTCCCAGGGACTAGCGGGAGCTATACCTACGAGCAGTACTTC	CASSFPGTSGSYTYEQYF
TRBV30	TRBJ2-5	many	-	TGTGCCTGGAGTGTAAGAGGACAAGAGACCCAGTACTTC	CAWSVRGQETQYF
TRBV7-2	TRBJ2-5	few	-	TGTGCCAGCAGCTTTTTTTCTCAAGAGACCCAGTACTTC	CASSFFSQETQYF
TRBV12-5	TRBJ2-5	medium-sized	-	TGTGCTAGTGGCCATGGGACGGACCGTCAAGAGACCCAGTACTTC	CASGHGTDRQETQYF
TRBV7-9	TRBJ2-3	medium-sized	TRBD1	TGTGCCAGCAGCTTAGCGCTGGGGTCAGGGGGTGCAGATACGCAGTATTTT	CASSLALGSGGADTQYF
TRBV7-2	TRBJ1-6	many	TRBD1	TGTGCCAGCAGACCCCCGACAGGGGGCAATTCACCCCTCCACTTT	CASRPPTGGNSPLHF
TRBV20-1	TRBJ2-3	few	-	TGCAGTGCTAGCCCGAGTCCTAATACGCAGTATTTT	CSASPSPNTQYF
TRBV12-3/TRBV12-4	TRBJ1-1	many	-	TGTGCCAGCAGTTTCTGGGGGCGCCCCACTGAAGCTTTCTTT	CASSFWGRPTEAFF
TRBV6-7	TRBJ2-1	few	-	TGTGCCAGCAGTTACGGTCTTAGGGAGAATGAGCAGTTCTTC	CASSYGLRENEQFF
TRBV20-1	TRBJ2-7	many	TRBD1	TGCAGTGCTAGAGATCGGGCAGGGGGCCTTTACGAGCAGTACTTC	CSARDRAGGLYEQYF
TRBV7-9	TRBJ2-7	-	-	TGTGCCAGCAGCTTACTAGGGGGAACCTACGAGCAGTACTTC	CASSLLGGTYEQYF
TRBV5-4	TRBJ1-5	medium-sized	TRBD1	TGTGCCAGCAGCCCGGGACAGGGCGAGGGTCAGCCCCAGCATTTT	CASSPGQGEGQPQHF
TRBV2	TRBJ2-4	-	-	TGTGCCAGCGCCCGGAACATTCAGTACTTC	CASARNIQYF
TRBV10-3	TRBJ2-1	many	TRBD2	TGTGCCATCAGGAGGGTAACTAGCGGGGGTATCAATGAGCAGTTCTTC	CAIRRVTSGGINEQFF
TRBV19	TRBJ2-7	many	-	TGTGCCAGTAGTCAGGCAGCCTCCTACGAGCAGTACTTC	CASSQAASYEQYF
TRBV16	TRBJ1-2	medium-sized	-	TGTGCCAGCAGCCAAATGCAGGGAAGTTGTACCTTC	CASSQMQGSCTF
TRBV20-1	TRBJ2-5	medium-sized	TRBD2	TGCAGTGCTAGCCGCGAACGACTAGCGGGCCAAGAGACCCAGTACTTC	CSASRERLAGQETQYF
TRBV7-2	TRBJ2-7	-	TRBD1	TGTGCCAGCAGCTCGAGTCGGGACAGAACCTACGAGCAGTACTTC	CASSSSRDRTYEQYF
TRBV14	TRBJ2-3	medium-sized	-	TGTGCCAGCAGCCAAGTTACTAGCACAGATACGCAGTATTTT	CASSQVTSTDTQYF
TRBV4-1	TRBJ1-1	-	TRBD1	TGTGCCAGCAGCCAAGATCGCGGGACAGGGAGGATGAACACTGAAGCTTTCTTT	CASSQDRGTGRMNTEAFF
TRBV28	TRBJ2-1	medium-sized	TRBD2	TGTGCCAGCAGTCCCATGGGACTAGACTACAATGAGCAGTTCTTC	CASSPMGLDYNEQFF
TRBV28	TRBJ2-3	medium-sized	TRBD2	TGTGCCACCCTCCGGGGGGGGCTCACAGATACGCAGTATTTT	CATLRGGLTDTQYF
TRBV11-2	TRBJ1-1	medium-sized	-	TGTGCCAGCAGCTCCCAGGGTAAGGGAGTTCCGTCCGAAGCTTTCTTT	CASSSQGKGVPSEAFF
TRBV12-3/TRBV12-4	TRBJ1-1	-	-	TGTGCCAGCAGTCTTAACAGGGATGTTAACACTGAAGCTTTCTTT	CASSLNRDVNTEAFF